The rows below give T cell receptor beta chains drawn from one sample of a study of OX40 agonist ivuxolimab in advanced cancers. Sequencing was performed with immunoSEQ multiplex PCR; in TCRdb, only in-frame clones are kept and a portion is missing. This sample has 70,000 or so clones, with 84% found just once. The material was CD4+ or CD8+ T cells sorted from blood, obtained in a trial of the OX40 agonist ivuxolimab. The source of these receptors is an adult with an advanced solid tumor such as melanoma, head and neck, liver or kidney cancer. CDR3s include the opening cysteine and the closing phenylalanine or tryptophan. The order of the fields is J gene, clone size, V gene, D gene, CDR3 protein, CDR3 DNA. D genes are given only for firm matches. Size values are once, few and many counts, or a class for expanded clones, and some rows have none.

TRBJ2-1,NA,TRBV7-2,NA,CASSSESRSGEQFF,TGTGCCAGCAGCTCCGAATCCAGGTCGGGTGAGCAGTTCTTC
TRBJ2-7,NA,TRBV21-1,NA,CASSSMRYMGLGTASYEQYF,TGTGCCAGCAGCTCAATGAGGTATATGGGCTTGGGAACCGCTTCCTACGAGCAGTACTTC
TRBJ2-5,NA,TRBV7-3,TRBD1,CASSLTGGQETQYF,TGTGCCAGCAGCTTGACAGGGGGACAAGAGACCCAGTACTTC
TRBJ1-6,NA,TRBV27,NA,CASSYFRGNSPLHF,TGTGCCAGCAGTTACTTCAGGGGTAATTCACCCCTCCACTTT
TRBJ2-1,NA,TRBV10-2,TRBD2,CASSGGTSFFNEQFF,TGCGCCAGCAGTGGGGGGACTAGCTTTTTCAATGAGCAGTTCTTC
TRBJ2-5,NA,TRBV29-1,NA,CSVEPQGGKETQYF,TGCAGCGTTGAACCCCAGGGAGGTAAAGAGACCCAGTACTTC
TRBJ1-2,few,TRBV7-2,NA,CASSLATGRVGDGYTF,TGTGCCAGCAGCTTAGCTACTGGCAGGGTTGGCGATGGCTACACCTTC
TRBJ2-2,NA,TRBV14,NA,CASSQVMNTGELFF,TGTGCCAGCAGCCAAGTCATGAACACCGGGGAGCTGTTTTTT
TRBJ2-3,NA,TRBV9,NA,CASSVEYGRGLTDTQYF,TGTGCCAGCAGCGTAGAATACGGGCGGGGACTGACAGATACGCAGTATTTT
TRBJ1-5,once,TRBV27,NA,CASSLKGGGQSYQPQHF,TGTGCCAGCAGTCTTAAGGGAGGTGGGCAGTCTTATCAGCCCCAGCATTTT
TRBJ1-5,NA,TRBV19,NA,CASRTTENQPQHF,TGTGCCAGTAGAACTACCGAGAATCAGCCCCAGCATTTT
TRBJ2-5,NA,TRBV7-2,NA,CASSSPPEVGGETQYF,TGTGCCAGCAGCTCCCCTCCTGAGGTGGGGGGTGAGACCCAGTACTTC
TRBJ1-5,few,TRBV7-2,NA,CASSLRSQQPQHF,TGTGCCAGCAGCTTAAGGAGCCAGCAGCCCCAGCATTTT
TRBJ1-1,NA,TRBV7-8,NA,CASSLGTVEAFF,TGTGCCAGCAGCTTAGGTACAGTTGAAGCTTTCTTT
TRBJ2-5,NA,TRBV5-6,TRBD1,CASSLGQGQETQYF,TGTGCCAGCAGCTTAGGACAGGGCCAAGAGACCCAGTACTTC
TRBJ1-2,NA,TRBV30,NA,CAWSVWSYDGYTF,TGTGCCTGGAGCGTGTGGTCCTATGATGGCTACACCTTC
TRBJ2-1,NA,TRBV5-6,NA,CASSLVPINEQFF,TGTGCCAGCAGCCTGGTTCCCATCAATGAGCAGTTCTTC
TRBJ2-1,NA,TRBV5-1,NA,CASSLDQGRNEQFF,TGCGCCAGCAGCTTGGACCAGGGGAGGAATGAGCAGTTCTTC
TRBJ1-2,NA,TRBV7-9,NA,CASSRIEGGYTF,TGTGCCAGCAGCCGAATAGAAGGTGGCTACACCTTC
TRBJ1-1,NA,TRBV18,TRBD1,CASSPEGQGVGGAFF,TGTGCCAGCTCACCAGAGGGACAGGGGGTCGGGGGAGCTTTCTTT
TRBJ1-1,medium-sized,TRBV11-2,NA,CASSLEANTEAFF,TGTGCCAGCAGCTTAGAGGCGAACACTGAAGCTTTCTTT
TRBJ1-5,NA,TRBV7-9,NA,CASSPDGNQPQHF,TGTGCCAGCAGCCCGGACGGAAATCAGCCCCAGCATTTT
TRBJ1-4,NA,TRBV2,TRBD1,CASNRDRVEKLFF,TGTGCCAGCAACCGGGACAGGGTTGAAAAACTGTTTTTT
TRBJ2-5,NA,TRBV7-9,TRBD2,CASSLFGLAGEHQETQYF,TGTGCCAGCAGCTTATTCGGACTAGCGGGGGAACACCAAGAGACCCAGTACTTC
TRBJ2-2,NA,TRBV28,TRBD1,CASSYRRTGGGTGELFF,TGTGCCAGCAGTTACCGTCGGACAGGGGGGGGGACCGGGGAGCTGTTTTTT
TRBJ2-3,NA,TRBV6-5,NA,CASSLTDTQYF,TGTGCCAGCAGCCTCACAGATACGCAGTATTTT
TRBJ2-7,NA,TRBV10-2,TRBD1,CASRSGQLSYEQYF,TGCGCCAGCAGATCGGGACAGTTATCCTACGAGCAGTACTTC
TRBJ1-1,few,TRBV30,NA,CAWSDSHTEAFF,TGTGCCTGGAGTGACAGCCACACTGAAGCTTTCTTT
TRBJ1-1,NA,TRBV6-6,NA,CASRRGEHTEAFF,TGTGCCAGCAGAAGGGGGGAGCACACTGAAGCTTTCTTT
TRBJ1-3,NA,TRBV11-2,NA,CASSSGATIYF,TGTGCCAGCAGTAGCGGGGCCACCATATATTTT
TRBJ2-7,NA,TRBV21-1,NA,CASSKGAAEDYEQYF,TGTGCCAGCAGCAAAGGAGCGGCAGAGGACTACGAGCAGTACTTC
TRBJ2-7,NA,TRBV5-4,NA,CASSPPGDRAPYEQYF,TGTGCCAGCAGCCCGCCGGGGGACCGTGCCCCTTACGAGCAGTACTTC
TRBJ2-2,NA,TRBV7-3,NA,CASSFFGGTGELFF,TGTGCCAGCAGCTTTTTTGGCGGCACCGGGGAGCTGTTTTTT
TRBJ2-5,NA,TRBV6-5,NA,CASSSRETQYF,TGTGCCAGCAGTTCCCGTGAGACCCAGTACTTC
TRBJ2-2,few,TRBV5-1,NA,CASSLSNTLTGELFF,TGCGCCAGCAGCTTATCGAACACTCTCACCGGGGAGCTGTTTTTT
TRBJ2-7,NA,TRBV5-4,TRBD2,CASSLGSGRAYEQYF,TGTGCCAGCAGCTTGGGTAGCGGGAGGGCCTACGAGCAGTACTTC
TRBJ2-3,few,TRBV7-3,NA,CASSFKGGDTDTQYF,TGTGCCAGCAGCTTTAAGGGCGGGGACACAGATACGCAGTATTTT
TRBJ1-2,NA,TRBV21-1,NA,CASSKLPNGYTF,TGTGCCAGCAGCAAATTGCCCAATGGCTACACCTTC
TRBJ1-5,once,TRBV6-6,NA,CASSYSSSNQPQHF,TGTGCCAGCAGTTACTCGAGTAGCAATCAGCCCCAGCATTTT
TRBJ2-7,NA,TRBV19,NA,CASSISNLYEQYF,TGTGCCAGTAGTATATCGAATCTCTACGAGCAGTACTTC
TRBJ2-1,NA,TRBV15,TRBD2,CATSRARLAGTNEQFF,TGTGCCACCAGCAGAGCTCGACTAGCGGGGACCAATGAGCAGTTCTTC
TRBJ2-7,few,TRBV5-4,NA,CASSFGSGVTYEQYF,TGTGCCAGCAGCTTTGGGTCGGGAGTGACCTACGAGCAGTACTTC
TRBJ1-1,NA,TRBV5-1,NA,CASSLIAGEGEAFF,TGCGCCAGCAGCTTGATCGCAGGGGAAGGAGAAGCTTTCTTT
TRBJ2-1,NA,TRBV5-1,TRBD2,CASSPPGTSGLNEQFF,TGCGCCAGCAGCCCGCCCGGGACTAGCGGACTCAATGAGCAGTTCTTC
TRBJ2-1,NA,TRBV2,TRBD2,CASSEPGRALYNEQFF,TGTGCCAGCAGTGAACCCGGGAGGGCCCTCTACAATGAGCAGTTCTTC
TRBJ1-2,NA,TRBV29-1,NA,CSVPDLSGSYGYTF,TGCAGCGTACCCGATCTATCAGGGTCCTATGGCTACACCTTC
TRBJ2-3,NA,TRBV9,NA,CASSEMTSTDTQYF,TGTGCCAGCAGCGAAATGACAAGCACAGATACGCAGTATTTT
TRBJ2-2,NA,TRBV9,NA,CASSVGQATGELFF,TGTGCCAGCAGCGTAGGACAGGCTACCGGGGAGCTGTTTTTT
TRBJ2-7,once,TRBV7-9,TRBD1,CASSFTQGQGGEQYF,TGTGCCAGCAGTTTCACCCAGGGACAGGGGGGCGAGCAGTACTTC
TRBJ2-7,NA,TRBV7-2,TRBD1,CASSTDRGGYEQYF,TGTGCCAGCAGCACGGACAGGGGTGGATACGAGCAGTACTTC
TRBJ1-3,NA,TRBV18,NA,CASSPGGRRAGNTIYF,TGTGCCAGCTCACCAGGGGGCAGGAGGGCTGGAAACACCATATATTTT
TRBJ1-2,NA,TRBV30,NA,CAWSGRAGAYGYTF,TGTGCCTGGAGTGGCAGGGCTGGGGCTTATGGCTACACCTTC
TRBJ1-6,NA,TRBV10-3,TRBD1,CAIRLDRNNSPLHF,TGTGCCATCAGGTTGGACAGGAATAATTCACCCCTCCACTTT
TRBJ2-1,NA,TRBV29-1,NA,CSVEETALYNEQFF,TGCAGCGTTGAGGAGACAGCCCTCTACAATGAGCAGTTCTTC
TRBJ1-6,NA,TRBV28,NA,CASSPGGQPYNSPLHF,TGTGCCAGCAGTCCCGGGGGGCAGCCCTATAATTCACCCCTCCACTTT